These 26 T cell receptor beta chains came from one sample sequenced in a study of OX40 agonist ivuxolimab in advanced cancers. The assay was immunoSEQ multiplex PCR, and TCRdb's table has in-frame clones only and misses some. The sample has about 77,000 clones, roughly 91% seen once. This sample comprised CD4+ or CD8+ T cells sorted from blood, obtained in a trial of the OX40 agonist ivuxolimab. The receptors were gathered from an adult with an advanced solid tumor such as melanoma, head and neck, liver or kidney cancer.

The V gene is TRBV7-2, the J gene TRBJ1-3; D uncertain. Germline values: CDR1 SGHTA, CDR2 FQGNSA. CDR3 length: 15 residues. Trimming took 1 base from V and 0 from J, leaving 7 bases between them. The CDR3 nucleotides are TGTGCCAGCAGCTTAGAGGGTCCCTCTGGAAACACCATATATTTT. Encoded protein: CASSLEGPSGNTIYF.

This clone was counted once. CDR3 sequence reads: CASSSRSHQETQYF. The CDR3 region has the DNA TGTGCCAGTAGTTCCAGGAGCCACCAAGAGACCCAGTACTTC. The chain is built from TRBV19 and TRBJ2-5; the D is unclear. V lost 5 bases and J lost 0, with 10 bases in between. This CDR3 has 14 amino acids. In germline, CDR1 is LNHDA, CDR2 SQIVND (reference sequence).

The rearrangement uses TRBV19 and TRBJ1-5; D is possibly TRBD1 (6 bases). V was shortened by 0 bases and J by 7 bases, with 13 bases between the two germline ends. Germline assignment: CDR1 LNHDA and CDR2 SQIVND (reference sequence). The CDR3 contains 15 residues. CDR3 sequence: CASSIDTGSVQPQHF. The DNA for the CDR3 is TGTGCCAGTAGTATAGATACAGGGTCGGTACAGCCCCAGCATTTT.

CDR3 coding DNA: TGTGCCAGTAGTTCACCACAGGGGGTGAGGACTGAAGCTTTCTTT. Encoded protein: CASSSPQGVRTEAFF. The chain employs TRBV19 and TRBJ1-1, with 8 bases lining up with TRBD1. CDR3 length: 15 residues. Trimming removed 5 bases from V and 5 bases from J; junction bases left unmatched: 10. Looked up from germline, CDR1 is LNHDA and CDR2 is SQIVND (reference sequence).

CDR3 DNA: TGTGCCAGCAGCTTAGGACAGGCAGATACGCAGTATTTT. This codes for CASSLGQADTQYF. The gene calls are TRBV11-3 and TRBJ2-3; D possibly corresponds to TRBD1 (6 bases). Germline CDR1 and CDR2: SGHNT and YENEEA. V was shortened by 1 base and J by 4 bases, with 6 bases between the two germline ends. This CDR3 spans 13 amino acids.

This chain links TRBV28 with TRBJ2-7, with 9 bases lining up with TRBD1. CDR1 is MDHEN and CDR2 is SYDVKM in the germline V gene. V dropped 7 bases and J dropped 4; count of bases not matched to a gene: 5. This CDR3 has 13 amino acids. The CDR3 protein is CASIGTGSYEQYF. CDR3 nucleotide sequence: TGTGCCAGCATTGGGACAGGGAGTTACGAGCAGTACTTC.

This chain links TRBV7-6 with TRBJ2-2; 8 nucleotides match TRBD2. Losses at the gene ends were 5 bases for V and 3 bases for J; bases not matched to a gene: 5. Germline CDR1 is SGHVS and CDR2 is FNYEAQ. The CDR3 runs 15 residues. The CDR3 sequence is CASSVGLVDTGELFF. DNA for the CDR3: TGTGCCAGCAGCGTGGGACTAGTAGACACCGGGGAGCTGTTTTTT.

The rearrangement joins TRBV12-5 to TRBJ2-5; D not certain. Germline assignment: CDR1 LGHNT and CDR2 FRNRAP. CDR3 length: 12 amino acids. V was cut by 0 bases and J by 3 bases, with 2 bases left in between. As DNA, the CDR3 is TGTGCTAGTGGTTTGGTAGAAGAGACCCAGTACTTC. Its protein product is CASGLVEETQYF.

The chain carries TRBV5-3 and TRBJ1-4; no definite D call. Being an ORF, TRBV5-3 has a function that is uncertain. V lost 1 base and J lost 10, with 8 bases in between. The CDR3 spans 12 residues. CDR3 loop: CARSLFKGKLFF. The CDR3 DNA is TGTGCCAGAAGCTTGTTCAAAGGAAAACTGTTTTTT.

In this sample, this clone turned up once. The V call is TRBV21-1, the J call TRBJ2-1; the D call of TRBD2 is as the table states it, not checked on the DNA. TRBV21-1 is marked as a pseudogene. CDR3 length: 17 amino acids. CDR3 sequence: CASRLKIATPSDNEQFF. The CDR3 region has the DNA TGTGCCAGCAGGCTAAAAATAGCTACACCTTCCGACAATGAGCAGTTCTTC.

The chain has TRBV5-1 and TRBJ2-1, with 14 bases matching TRBD2. V shed 0 bases and J 5 bases; nucleotides not matched to a gene: 7. This CDR3 comprises 18 residues. The germline V gene has CDR1 SGHRS and CDR2 YFSETQ. The CDR3 DNA reads TGCGCCAGCAGCTTGGGGGGACTAGCGGGAGTTAAGGACAATGAGCAGTTCTTC. Translated: CASSLGGLAGVKDNEQFF.

The rearrangement links TRBV19 to TRBJ2-2, with D possibly called TRBD1 or TRBD2 (5 bases each). The V end lost 2 bases, the J end lost 8 bases, and 9 bases lay between the germline ends. CDR3 length: 13 amino acids. Germline V lookup: CDR1 LNHDA, CDR2 SQIVND (reference sequence). The CDR3 nucleotides read TGTGCCAGTAGTATAACAGGCGGGGGGGAGCTGTTTTTT. Residues: CASSITGGGELFF.

V and J are TRBV4-1 and TRBJ2-7, with 7 bases identical to TRBD2. The V gene end was trimmed by 0 bases and the J gene end by 2 bases; junction bases not matched to a gene: 7. Germline values: CDR1 MGHRA, CDR2 YSYEKL. The CDR3 loop spans 16 amino acids. DNA of the CDR3: TGCGCCAGCAGCCAAGATCTGGCTAGCGGTACCTACGAGCAGTACTTC. Translation: CASSQDLASGTYEQYF.

This clone has only one observation. The chain uses TRBV15 and TRBJ2-1; TRBD2 agrees at 11 bases. The CDR3 is 15 amino acids. CDR1 LNHNV and CDR2 YYDKDF come from the germline V gene (reference sequence). V was clipped by 5 bases and J by 2 bases; unmatched bases: 2. The CDR3 region is CATSFSGGAYNEQFF. CDR3 nucleotides: TGTGCCACCAGCTTTAGCGGGGGGGCCTACAATGAGCAGTTCTTC.

This chain connects TRBV29-1 to TRBJ2-7; possibly TRBD1 for D (6 bases). Germline loops: CDR1 SQVTM, CDR2 ANQGSEA. The CDR3 runs 14 residues. Trimming took 3 bases from V and 2 from J, leaving 14 bases between them. The CDR3 is CSVDGGSLTYEQYF. In nucleotides, the CDR3 is TGCAGCGTTGATGGGGGCTCTTTAACCTACGAGCAGTACTTC.

As regards this clone: The germline gene is not matched at one end of the junction; a read error may be the cause. This chain connects TRBV27 to TRBJ1-6; D gene unclear. The CDR3 spans 14 residues. Germline-derived CDR1 and CDR2 are MNHEY and SMNVEV (reference sequence). The CDR3 sequence is CASSLSTYNSPLHF. DNA of the CDR3: TGTGCCAGCAGCTTATCAACCTATAATTCACCCCTCCACTTT.

This rearrangement joins TRBV28 to TRBJ1-4; D gene uncertain. The germline gives CDR1 MDHEN, CDR2 SYDVKM. The CDR3 is 14 residues long. V was shortened by 5 bases and J by 5 bases, with 12 bases between the two germline ends. This CDR3 reads CASSRIETNEKLFF. CDR3 in DNA: TGTGCCAGCAGTAGAATAGAGACGAATGAAAAACTGTTTTTT.

V is TRBV5-1 and J is TRBJ1-1; D call uncertain. CDR1 SGHRS and CDR2 YFSETQ come from the germline V gene. This CDR3 is built from 15 residues. V dropped 3 bases and J dropped 2 bases, with 14 bases sitting between them. CDR3: CASSSLGQENTEAFF. The CDR3 nucleotides read TGCGCCAGCAGCTCCCTCGGTCAGGAAAACACTGAAGCTTTCTTT.

A few counts support this clone. This rearrangement joins TRBV18 to TRBJ1-5; D remains unclear. This CDR3 is 14 amino acids long. Per germline, CDR1 KGHSH and CDR2 LQKENI. Trimming pared 3 bases from V and 0 bases from J, leaving 6 bases between. In DNA, the CDR3 is TGTGCCAGCTCACCCGGGTATAGCAATCAGCCCCAGCATTTT. Protein: CASSPGYSNQPQHF. Full variable domain (outside the CDR3, taken from reference TRBV18 and TRBJ1-5): NAGVMQNPRHLVRRRGQEARLRCSPMKGHSHVYWYRQLPEEGLKFMVYLQKENIIDESGMPKERFSAEFPKEGPSILRIQQVVRGDSAAYFCASSPGYSNQPQHFGDGTRLSIL.

CDR3 region: CASSAGQPSNQPQHF. In DNA, the CDR3 is TGTGCCAGCAGCGCGGGACAGCCAAGCAATCAGCCCCAGCATTTT. The V and J genes are TRBV5-4 and TRBJ1-5; 7 bases line up with TRBD1. Germline V gene sequence: CDR1 SGHNT, CDR2 YYREEE (reference sequence). This CDR3 spans 15 amino acids. Trimming removed 4 bases from V and 1 base from J; junction bases left unmatched: 5.

Points on this clone: The sample contains more than one DNA sequence encoding this CDR3. The CDR3 spells CASSLDGQGGTEAFF. As DNA, the CDR3 is TGCGCCAGCAGCTTGGATGGACAGGGAGGAACTGAAGCTTTCTTT. This chain links TRBV5-1 with TRBJ1-1, with 8 bases lining up with TRBD1. The ends lost 0 bases at V and 5 bases at J; junction bases unmatched: 6. Germline V gives CDR1 SGHRS, CDR2 YFSETQ. This CDR3 has 15 residues.

This sequence joins TRBV7-3 and TRBJ2-3; TRBD2 matches 11 bases. After removal of 4 bases from V and 5 bases from J, the junction contained 2 bases not matched to a gene. CDR1 and CDR2 from the germline V gene are SGHTA and FQGTGA. This CDR3 has 14 amino acids. CDR3 DNA: TGTGCCAGCAGCTACGGACTAGCGGGAGATACGCAGTATTTT. Residues: CASSYGLAGDTQYF.

The chain recombines TRBV5-1 with TRBJ1-2; D perhaps matches TRBD1 (5 bases). The germline V and J ends were trimmed by 5 bases and 3 bases, with 11 bases remaining between them. The CDR3 contains 13 residues. CDR1 and CDR2 from the germline V gene are SGHRS and YFSETQ. In DNA, the CDR3 is TGCGCCAGCAGAAGGGGCGAAGACTATGGCTACACCTTC. This encodes CASRRGEDYGYTF.

The chain has TRBV20-1 and TRBJ2-1; D may be TRBD2 (5 bases). CDR1 is DFQATT, CDR2 SNEGSKA, per germline (reference sequence). V shed 6 bases and J shed 8 bases, with 11 bases lying between them. The CDR3 covers 11 residues. The CDR3 protein is CSAFTRDEQFF. The CDR3 DNA reads as TGCAGTGCCTTCACTAGGGATGAGCAGTTCTTC.

The chain uses TRBV7-3 and TRBJ1-1; 7 nucleotides agree with TRBD1. The CDR3 runs to 14 residues. Germline V gives CDR1 SGHTA, CDR2 FQGTGA. J lost 5 bases, V lost 5 bases, and 8 bases had no gene match. CDR3: CASSRDRAVTEAFF. DNA of the CDR3: TGTGCCAGCAGCCGCGACAGGGCGGTAACTGAAGCTTTCTTT.

J is TRBJ1-4 and V is TRBV6-1; D uncertain. This CDR3 has 13 amino acids. Trimming removed 6 bases from V and 5 bases from J, with 10 bases in between. Per germline, CDR1 MNHNS and CDR2 SASEGT. The CDR3 DNA sequence: TGTGCCAGCAGGGTACAGCGAAATGAAAAACTGTTTTTT. Its protein is CASRVQRNEKLFF.